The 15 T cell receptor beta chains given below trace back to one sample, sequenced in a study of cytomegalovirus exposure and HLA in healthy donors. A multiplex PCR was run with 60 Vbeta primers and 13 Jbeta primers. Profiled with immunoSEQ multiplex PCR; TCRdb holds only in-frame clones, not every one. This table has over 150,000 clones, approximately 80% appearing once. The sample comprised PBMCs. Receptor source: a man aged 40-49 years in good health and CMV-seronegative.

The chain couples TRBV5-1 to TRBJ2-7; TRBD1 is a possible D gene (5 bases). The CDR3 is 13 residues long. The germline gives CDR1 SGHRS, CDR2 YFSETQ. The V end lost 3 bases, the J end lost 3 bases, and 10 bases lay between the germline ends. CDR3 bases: TGCGCCAGCAGCTCAATGACAGACTACGAGCAGTACTTC. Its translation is CASSSMTDYEQYF.

This chain's CDR3 is CASGYPRNRRVHQPQHF. As DNA, the CDR3 is TGTGCTAGTGGTTACCCCCGAAATCGACGGGTCCATCAGCCCCAGCATTTT. This chain connects TRBV12-5 to TRBJ1-5; D unclear. V lost 4 bases and J 5 bases, leaving 21 bases between the germline ends. This CDR3 has 17 residues. The germline V gene encodes CDR1 LGHNT and CDR2 FRNRAP.

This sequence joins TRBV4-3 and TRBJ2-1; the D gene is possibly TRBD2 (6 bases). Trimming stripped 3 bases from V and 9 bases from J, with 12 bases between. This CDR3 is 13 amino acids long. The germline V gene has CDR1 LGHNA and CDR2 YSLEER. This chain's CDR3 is CASSQAGWGEQFF. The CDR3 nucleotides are TGCGCCAGCAGCCAGGCGGGGTGGGGTGAGCAGTTCTTC.

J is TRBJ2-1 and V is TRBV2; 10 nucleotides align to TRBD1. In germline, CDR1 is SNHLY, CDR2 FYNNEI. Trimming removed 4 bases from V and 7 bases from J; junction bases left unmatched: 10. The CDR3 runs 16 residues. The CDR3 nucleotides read TGTGCCAGCAGTGTCTTCTGGACAGGGGGTAGGAATGAGCAGTTCTTC. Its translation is CASSVFWTGGRNEQFF.

The CDR3 protein is CASSLGQGLGSPLHF. CDR3 DNA: TGTGCCAGCAGCTTGGGGCAGGGGTTGGGGTCACCCCTCCACTTT. The chain has TRBV5-6 and TRBJ1-6; TRBD1 is a possible D gene (6 bases). Germline-derived CDR1 and CDR2 are SGHDT and YYEEEE. CDR3 length: 15 amino acids. V lost 0 bases, J lost 10 bases, and 14 bases lay in between.

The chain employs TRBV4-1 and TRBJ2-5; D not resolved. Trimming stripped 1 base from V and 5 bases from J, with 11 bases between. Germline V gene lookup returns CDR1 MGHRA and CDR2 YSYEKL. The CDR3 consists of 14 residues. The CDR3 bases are TGCGCCAGCAGCCAAGGCCCCTTCGGGGAGACCCAGTACTTC. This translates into CASSQGPFGETQYF.

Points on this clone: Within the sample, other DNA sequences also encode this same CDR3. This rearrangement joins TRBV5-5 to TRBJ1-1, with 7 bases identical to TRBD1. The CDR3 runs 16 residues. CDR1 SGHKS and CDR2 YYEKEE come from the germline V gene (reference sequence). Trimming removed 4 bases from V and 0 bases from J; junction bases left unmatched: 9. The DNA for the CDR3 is TGTGCCAGCAGCCGCGCCGGGACAGACATGAACACTGAAGCTTTCTTT. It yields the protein CASSRAGTDMNTEAFF.

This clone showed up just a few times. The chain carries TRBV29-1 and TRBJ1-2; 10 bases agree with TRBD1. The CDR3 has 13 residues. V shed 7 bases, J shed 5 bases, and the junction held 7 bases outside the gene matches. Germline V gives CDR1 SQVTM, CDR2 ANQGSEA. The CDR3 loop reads CSARQGADYGYTF. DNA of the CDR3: TGCAGCGCCAGACAGGGGGCGGATTATGGCTACACCTTC.

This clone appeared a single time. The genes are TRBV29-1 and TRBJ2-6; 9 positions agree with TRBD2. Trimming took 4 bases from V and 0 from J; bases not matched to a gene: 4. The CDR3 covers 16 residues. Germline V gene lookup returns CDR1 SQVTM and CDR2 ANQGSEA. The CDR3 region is CSVVLAGPSGANVLTF. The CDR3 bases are TGCAGCGTTGTCCTAGCGGGGCCCTCTGGGGCCAACGTCCTGACTTTC.

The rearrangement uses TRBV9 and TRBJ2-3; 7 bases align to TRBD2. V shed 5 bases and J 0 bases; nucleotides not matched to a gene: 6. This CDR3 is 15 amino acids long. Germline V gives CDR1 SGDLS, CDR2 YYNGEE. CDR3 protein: CASRPRGDSTDTQYF. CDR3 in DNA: TGTGCCAGCAGACCCCGGGGGGATAGCACAGATACGCAGTATTTT.

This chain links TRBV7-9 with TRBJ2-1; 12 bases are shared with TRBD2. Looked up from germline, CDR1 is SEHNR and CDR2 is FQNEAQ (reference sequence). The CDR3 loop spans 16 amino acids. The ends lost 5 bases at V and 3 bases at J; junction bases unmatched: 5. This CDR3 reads CASSPLAGGNYNEQFF. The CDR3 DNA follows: TGTGCCAGCAGCCCGCTAGCGGGGGGGAACTACAATGAGCAGTTCTTC.

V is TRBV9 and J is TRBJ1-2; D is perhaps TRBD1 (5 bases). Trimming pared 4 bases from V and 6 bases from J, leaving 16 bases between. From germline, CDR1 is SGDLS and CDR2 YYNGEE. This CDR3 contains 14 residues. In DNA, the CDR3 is TGTGCCAGCAGCTCCCAGACAGTTTATCATGGCTACACCTTC. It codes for CASSSQTVYHGYTF.

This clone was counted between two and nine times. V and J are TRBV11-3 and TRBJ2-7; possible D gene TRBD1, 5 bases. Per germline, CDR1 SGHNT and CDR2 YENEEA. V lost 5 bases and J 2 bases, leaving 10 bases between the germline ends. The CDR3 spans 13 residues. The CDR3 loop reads CASSTGRAYEQYF. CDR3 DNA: TGTGCCAGCAGCACAGGACGGGCCTACGAGCAGTACTTC.

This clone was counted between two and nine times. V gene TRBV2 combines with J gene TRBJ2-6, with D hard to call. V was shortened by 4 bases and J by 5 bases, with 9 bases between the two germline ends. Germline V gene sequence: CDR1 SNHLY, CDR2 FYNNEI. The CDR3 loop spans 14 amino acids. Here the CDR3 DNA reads TGTGCCAGCAGTGGGAGTTCCCGGGCCAACGTCCTGACTTTC. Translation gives CASSGSSRANVLTF.

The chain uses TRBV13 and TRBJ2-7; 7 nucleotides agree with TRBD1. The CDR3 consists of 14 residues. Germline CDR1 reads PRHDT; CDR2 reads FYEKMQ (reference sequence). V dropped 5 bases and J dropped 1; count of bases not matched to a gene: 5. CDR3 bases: TGTGCCAGCAGCACGACAGGGAGATCCTACGAGCAGTACTTC. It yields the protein CASSTTGRSYEQYF.